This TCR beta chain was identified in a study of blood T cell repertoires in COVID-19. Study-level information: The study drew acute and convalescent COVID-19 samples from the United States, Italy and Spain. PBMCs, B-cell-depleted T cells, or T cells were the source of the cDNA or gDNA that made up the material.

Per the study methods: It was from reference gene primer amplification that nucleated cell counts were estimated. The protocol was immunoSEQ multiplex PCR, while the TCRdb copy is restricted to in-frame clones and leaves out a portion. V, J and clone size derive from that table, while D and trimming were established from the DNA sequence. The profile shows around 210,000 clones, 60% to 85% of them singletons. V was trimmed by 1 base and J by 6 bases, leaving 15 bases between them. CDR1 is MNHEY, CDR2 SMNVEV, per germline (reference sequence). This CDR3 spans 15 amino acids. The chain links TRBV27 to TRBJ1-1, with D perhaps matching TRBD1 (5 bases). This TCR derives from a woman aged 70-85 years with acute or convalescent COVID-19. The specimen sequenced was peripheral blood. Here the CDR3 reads CASSLLGGGLAEAFF. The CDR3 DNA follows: TGTGCCAGCAGTTTATTGGGCGGGGGGTTAGCTGAAGCTTTCTTT.